This TCR beta chain was identified during a study of CD8 T cells in ankylosing spondylitis. This clonotype was counted at least ten times. Its specificity is unknown. Germline CDR1 is SGDLS and CDR2 is YYNGEE. V shed 4 bases, J shed 8 bases, and the junction held 6 bases outside the gene matches. CDR3 length: 13 amino acids. TCRdb independently ran MiXCR on the 5' RACE reads; one entry per CDR3 protein. The sample shows roughly 42,000 distinct CDR3 sequences, roughly 2.5% of them seen only once. Study-wide points: With a CD8+ phenotype, disease-linked clones were relatively rare in peripheral blood.

This TCR derives from a male donor with ankylosing spondylitis or in good health (not recorded which). V usage is TRBV9 and J usage is TRBJ2-1; 7 nucleotides agree with TRBD2. Material for sequencing was blood, either unsorted or a sorted T cell fraction (not recorded which). Here the CDR3 DNA reads TGTGCCAGCAGCCCGGGAGGAGGAGATGAGCAGTTCTTC. It is translated as CASSPGGGDEQFF.